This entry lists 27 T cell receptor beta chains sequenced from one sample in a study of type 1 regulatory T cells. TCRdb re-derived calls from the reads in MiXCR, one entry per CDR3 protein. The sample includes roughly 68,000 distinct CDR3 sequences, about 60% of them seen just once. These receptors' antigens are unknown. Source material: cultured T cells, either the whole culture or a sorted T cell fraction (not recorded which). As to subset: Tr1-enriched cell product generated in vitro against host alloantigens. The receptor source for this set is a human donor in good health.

DNA for the CDR3: TGTGCCAGCACTCCTAGGGGGCGGAACTCTGGAAACACCATATATTTT. It specifies CASTPRGRNSGNTIYF. This chain links TRBV6-5 with TRBJ1-3; 7 positions agree with TRBD1. In germline, CDR1 is MNHEY, CDR2 SVGAGI. V lost 7 bases, J lost 0 bases, and 9 bases stayed unmatched. There are 16 residues in the CDR3.

CDR3 DNA: TGCAGTGCTCCAAAGAGCGGTCTAACGCGGTCTGAAGCTTTCTTT. This sequence encodes CSAPKSGLTRSEAFF. The chain is built from TRBV20-1 and TRBJ1-1; D call uncertain. V gave up 5 bases and J gave up 6 bases, with 22 bases separating them. Germline CDR1 is DFQATT and CDR2 is SNEGSKA (reference sequence). The CDR3 runs to 15 residues.

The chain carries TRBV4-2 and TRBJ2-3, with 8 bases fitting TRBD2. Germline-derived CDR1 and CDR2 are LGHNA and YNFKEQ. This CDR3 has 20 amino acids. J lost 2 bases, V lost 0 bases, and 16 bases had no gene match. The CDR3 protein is CASSQEDPLAGPPNTDTQYF. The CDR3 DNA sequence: TGTGCCAGCAGCCAAGAAGACCCCCTAGCGGGCCCTCCAAACACAGATACGCAGTATTTT.

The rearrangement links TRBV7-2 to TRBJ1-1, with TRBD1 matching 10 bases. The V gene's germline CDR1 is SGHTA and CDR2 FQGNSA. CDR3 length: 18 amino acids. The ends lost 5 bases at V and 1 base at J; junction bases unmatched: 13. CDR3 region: CASSIRLTGGLPNTEAFF. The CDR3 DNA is TGTGCCAGCAGCATACGTCTGACAGGGGGCCTCCCGAACACTGAAGCTTTCTTT. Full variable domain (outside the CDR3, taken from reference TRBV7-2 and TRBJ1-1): GAGVSQSPSNKVTEKGKDVELRCDPISGHTALYWYRQSLGQGLEFLIYFQGNSAPDKSGLPSDRFSAERTGGSVSTLTIQRTQQEDSAVYLCASSIRLTGGLPNTEAFFGQGTRLTVV.

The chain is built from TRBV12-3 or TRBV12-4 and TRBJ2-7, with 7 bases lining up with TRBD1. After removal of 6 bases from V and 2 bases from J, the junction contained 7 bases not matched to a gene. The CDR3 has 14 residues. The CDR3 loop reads CASRPGTETYEQYF. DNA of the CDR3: TGTGCCAGCAGGCCCGGGACAGAAACCTACGAGCAGTACTTC.

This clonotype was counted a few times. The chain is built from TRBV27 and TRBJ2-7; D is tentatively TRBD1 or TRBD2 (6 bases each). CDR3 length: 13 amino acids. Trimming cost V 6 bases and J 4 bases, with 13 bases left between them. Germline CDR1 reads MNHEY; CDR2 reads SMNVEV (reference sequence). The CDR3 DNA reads TGTGCCAGCAGGTTGACAGGAGGGTACGAGCAGTACTTC. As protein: CASRLTGGYEQYF.

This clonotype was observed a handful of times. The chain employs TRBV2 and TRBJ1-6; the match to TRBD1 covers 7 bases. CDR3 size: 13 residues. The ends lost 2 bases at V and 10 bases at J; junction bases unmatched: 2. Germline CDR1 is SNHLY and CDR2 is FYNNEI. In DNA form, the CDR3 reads TGTGCCAGCAGTGAACAGGGACAGTCACCCCTCCACTTT. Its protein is CASSEQGQSPLHF. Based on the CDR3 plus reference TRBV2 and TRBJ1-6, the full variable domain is EPEVTQTPSHQVTQMGQEVILRCVPISNHLYFYWYRQILGQKVEFLVSFYNNEISEKSEIFDDQFSVERPDGSNFTLKIRSTKLEDSAMYFCASSEQGQSPLHFGNGTRLTVT.

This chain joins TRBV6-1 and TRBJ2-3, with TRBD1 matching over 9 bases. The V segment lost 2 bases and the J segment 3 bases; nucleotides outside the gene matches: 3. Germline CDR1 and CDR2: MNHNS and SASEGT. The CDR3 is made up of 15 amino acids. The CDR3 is CASSEHRGRTDTQYF. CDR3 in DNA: TGTGCCAGCAGTGAACACAGGGGGCGGACAGATACGCAGTATTTT.

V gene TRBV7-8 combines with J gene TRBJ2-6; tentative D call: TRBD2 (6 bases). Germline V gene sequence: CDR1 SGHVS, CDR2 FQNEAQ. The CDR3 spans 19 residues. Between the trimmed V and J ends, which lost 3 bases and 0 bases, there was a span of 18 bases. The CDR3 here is CASSFSAAGRGSGANVLTF. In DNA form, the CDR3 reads TGTGCCAGCAGCTTTTCCGCCGCGGGACGGGGCTCTGGGGCCAACGTCCTGACTTTC.

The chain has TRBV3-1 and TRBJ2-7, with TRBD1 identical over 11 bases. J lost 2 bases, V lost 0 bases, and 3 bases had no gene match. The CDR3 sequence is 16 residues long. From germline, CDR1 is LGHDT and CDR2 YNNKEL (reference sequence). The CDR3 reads CASSQDSGQGAYEQYF. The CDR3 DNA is TGTGCCAGCAGCCAAGATTCGGGACAGGGGGCCTACGAGCAGTACTTC.

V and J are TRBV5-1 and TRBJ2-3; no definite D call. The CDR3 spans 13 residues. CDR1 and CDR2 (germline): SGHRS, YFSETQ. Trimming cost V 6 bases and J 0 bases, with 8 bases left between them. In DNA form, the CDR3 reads TGCGCCAGCACCACAACTAGCACAGATACGCAGTATTTT. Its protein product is CASTTTSTDTQYF. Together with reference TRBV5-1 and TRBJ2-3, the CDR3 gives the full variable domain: KAGVTQTPRYLIKTRGQQVTLSCSPISGHRSVSWYQQTPGQGLQFLFEYFSETQRNKGNFPGRFSGRQFSNSRSEMNVSTLELGDSALYLCASTTTSTDTQYFGPGTRLTVL.

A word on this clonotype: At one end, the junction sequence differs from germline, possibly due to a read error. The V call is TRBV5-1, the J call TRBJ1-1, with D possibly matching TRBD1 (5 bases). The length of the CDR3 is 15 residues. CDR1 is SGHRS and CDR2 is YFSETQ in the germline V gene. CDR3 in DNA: TGCGCCGGCAGCTTGCTGCAGGCCCAGGGTGGTGAAGCTTTCTTT. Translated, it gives CAGSLLQAQGGEAFF.

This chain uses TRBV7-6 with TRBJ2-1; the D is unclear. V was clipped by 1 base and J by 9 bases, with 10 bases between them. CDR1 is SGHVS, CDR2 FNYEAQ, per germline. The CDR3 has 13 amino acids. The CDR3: CASSLGMVAEQFF. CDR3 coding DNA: TGTGCCAGCAGCTTAGGCATGGTTGCTGAGCAGTTCTTC.

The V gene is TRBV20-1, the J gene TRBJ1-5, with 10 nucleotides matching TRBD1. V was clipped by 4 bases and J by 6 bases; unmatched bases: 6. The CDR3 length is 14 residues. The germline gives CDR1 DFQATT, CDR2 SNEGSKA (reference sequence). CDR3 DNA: TGCAGTGCTATGGGACAGGGGTTACCTCAGCCCCAGCATTTT. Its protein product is CSAMGQGLPQPQHF.

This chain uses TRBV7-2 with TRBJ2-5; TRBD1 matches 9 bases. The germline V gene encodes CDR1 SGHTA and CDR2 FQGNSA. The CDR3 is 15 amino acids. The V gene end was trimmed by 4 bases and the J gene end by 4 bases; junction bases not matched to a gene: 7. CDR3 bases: TGTGCCAGCAGCTCCACAGGGGGCAGAGGAGAGACCCAGTACTTC. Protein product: CASSSTGGRGETQYF. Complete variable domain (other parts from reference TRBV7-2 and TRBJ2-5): GAGVSQSPSNKVTEKGKDVELRCDPISGHTALYWYRQSLGQGLEFLIYFQGNSAPDKSGLPSDRFSAERTGGSVSTLTIQRTQQEDSAVYLCASSSTGGRGETQYFGPGTRLLVL.

CDR3 amino acids: CASRDNRATGELFF. Here the CDR3 DNA reads TGTGCCAGCAGGGACAACAGGGCCACCGGGGAGCTGTTTTTT. The rearrangement joins TRBV12-3 or TRBV12-4 to TRBJ2-2, with D perhaps TRBD1 (6 bases). The CDR3 has 14 amino acids. V lost 6 bases to trimming and J lost 4 bases, with 12 bases between them.

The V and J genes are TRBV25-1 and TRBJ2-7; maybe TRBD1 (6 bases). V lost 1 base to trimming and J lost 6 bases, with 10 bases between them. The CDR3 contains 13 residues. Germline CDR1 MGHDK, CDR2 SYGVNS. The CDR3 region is CASSESGVAEQYF. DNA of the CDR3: TGTGCCAGCAGTGAATCAGGGGTAGCCGAGCAGTACTTC.

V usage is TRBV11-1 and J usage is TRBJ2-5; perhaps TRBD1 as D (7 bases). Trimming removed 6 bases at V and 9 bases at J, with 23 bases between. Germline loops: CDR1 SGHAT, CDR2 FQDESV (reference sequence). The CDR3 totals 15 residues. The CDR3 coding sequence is TGTGCCAGCAGTATTGGGACAGAGGGAGGAAGGGCCCAGTACTTC. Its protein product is CASSIGTEGGRAQYF.

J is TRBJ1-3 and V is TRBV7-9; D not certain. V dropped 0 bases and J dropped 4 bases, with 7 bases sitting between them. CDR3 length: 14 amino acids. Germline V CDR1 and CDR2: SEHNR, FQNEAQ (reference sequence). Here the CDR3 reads CASSLAGAGNTIYF. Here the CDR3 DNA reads TGTGCCAGCAGCTTAGCGGGAGCCGGAAACACCATATATTTT. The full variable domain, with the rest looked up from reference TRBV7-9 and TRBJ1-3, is DTGVSQNPRHKITKRGQNVTFRCDPISEHNRLYWYRQTLGQGPEFLTYFQNEAQLEKSRLLSDRFSAERPKGSFSTLEIQRTEQGDSAMYLCASSLAGAGNTIYFGEGSWLTVV.

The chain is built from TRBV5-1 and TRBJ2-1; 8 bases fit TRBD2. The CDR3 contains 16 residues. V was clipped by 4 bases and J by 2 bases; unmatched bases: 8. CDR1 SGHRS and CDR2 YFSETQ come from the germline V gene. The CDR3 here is CASSPRLANTYNEQFF. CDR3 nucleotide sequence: TGCGCCAGCAGCCCCAGACTAGCGAATACCTACAATGAGCAGTTCTTC.

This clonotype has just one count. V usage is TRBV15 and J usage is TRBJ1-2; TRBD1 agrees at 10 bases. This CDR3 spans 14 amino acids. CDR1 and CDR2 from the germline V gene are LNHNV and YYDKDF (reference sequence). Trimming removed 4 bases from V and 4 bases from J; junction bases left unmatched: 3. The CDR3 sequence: CATSMDRGTYGYTF. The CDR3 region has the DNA TGTGCCACCAGCATGGACAGGGGGACCTATGGCTACACCTTC.

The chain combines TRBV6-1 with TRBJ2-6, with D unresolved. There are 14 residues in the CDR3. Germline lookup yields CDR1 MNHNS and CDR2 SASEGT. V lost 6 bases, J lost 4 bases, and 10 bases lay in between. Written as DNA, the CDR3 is TGTGCCAGCAGCTCTCCAATAGGGGCCAACGTCCTGACTTTC. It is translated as CASSSPIGANVLTF.

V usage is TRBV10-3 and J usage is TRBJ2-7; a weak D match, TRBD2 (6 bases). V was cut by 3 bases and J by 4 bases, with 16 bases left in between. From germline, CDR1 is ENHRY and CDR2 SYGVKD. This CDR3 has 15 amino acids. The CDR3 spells CAISDRSREEYEQYF. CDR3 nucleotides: TGTGCCATCAGTGATCGATCCAGGGAGGAATACGAGCAGTACTTC.

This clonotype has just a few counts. This chain's CDR3 is CASSSIAGGKETQYF. CDR3 coding DNA: TGTGCCAGCAGTTCGATAGCGGGAGGGAAAGAGACCCAGTACTTC. The chain uses TRBV6-6 and TRBJ2-5; TRBD2 agrees at 11 bases. There are 15 residues in the CDR3. V was clipped by 4 bases and J by 3 bases; unmatched bases: 4. From germline, CDR1 is MNHNY and CDR2 SVGAGI (reference sequence).

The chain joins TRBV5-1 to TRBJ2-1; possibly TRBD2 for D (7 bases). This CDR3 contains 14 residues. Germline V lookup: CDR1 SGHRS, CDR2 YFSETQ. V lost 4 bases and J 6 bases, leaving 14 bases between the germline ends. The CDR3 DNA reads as TGCGCCAGCAGCCGGGGGCTAGCGGCCAATGAGCAGTTCTTC. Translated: CASSRGLAANEQFF.

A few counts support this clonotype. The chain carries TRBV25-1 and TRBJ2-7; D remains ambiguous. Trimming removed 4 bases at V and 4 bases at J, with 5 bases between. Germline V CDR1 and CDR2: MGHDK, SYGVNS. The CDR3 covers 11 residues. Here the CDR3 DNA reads TGTGCCAGCAGTGGTCTGTACGAGCAGTACTTC. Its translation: CASSGLYEQYF.

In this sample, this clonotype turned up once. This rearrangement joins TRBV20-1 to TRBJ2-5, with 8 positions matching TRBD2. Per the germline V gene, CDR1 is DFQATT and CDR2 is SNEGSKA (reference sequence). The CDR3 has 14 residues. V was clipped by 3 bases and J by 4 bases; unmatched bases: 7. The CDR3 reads CSARVGTRIETQYF. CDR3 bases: TGCAGTGCTAGGGTCGGGACTAGGATAGAGACCCAGTACTTC.